Listed here are 10 T cell receptor beta chains from one sample, sequenced in a study of blood T cell repertoires in COVID-19. This table comes from immunoSEQ multiplex PCR, and its TCRdb copy is limited to in-frame clones, with some not included. The data hold about 150,000 clones, with 86% observed a single time. Source material: PBMCs or T cells enriched from blood (not recorded which). These receptors were taken from a man aged 50 to 59 who had recovered from COVID-19.

The chain joins TRBV18 to TRBJ2-2, with TRBD2 as a possible D gene (5 bases). Germline lookup yields CDR1 KGHSH and CDR2 LQKENI. The V end lost 2 bases, the J end lost 7 bases, and 17 bases lay between the germline ends. The CDR3 extends over 16 amino acids. The CDR3 region has the DNA TGTGCCAGCTCACCATTGTGGGAGACGAGTGGCGGGGAGCTGTTTTTT. Amino acid sequence: CASSPLWETSGGELFF. The variable domain in full, completed from reference TRBV18 and TRBJ2-2, reads NAGVMQNPRHLVRRRGQEARLRCSPMKGHSHVYWYRQLPEEGLKFMVYLQKENIIDESGMPKERFSAEFPKEGPSILRIQQVVRGDSAAYFCASSPLWETSGGELFFGEGSRLTVL.

This clone was found once. The chain joins TRBV27 to TRBJ2-5, with 7 nucleotides matching TRBD1. After removal of 1 base from V and 5 bases from J, the junction contained 7 bases not matched to a gene. The CDR3 contains 15 residues. CDR1 is MNHEY and CDR2 is SMNVEV in the germline V gene (reference sequence). The CDR3 reads CASSLFQGVRETQYF. CDR3 DNA: TGTGCCAGCAGTTTATTTCAGGGGGTGAGGGAGACCCAGTACTTC.

CDR3 sequence: CASSLSWDEQGRYGYTF. CDR3 nucleotides: TGTGCCAGCAGTTTATCGTGGGATGAACAGGGAAGGTATGGCTACACCTTC. The rearrangement links TRBV28 to TRBJ1-2; D may be TRBD1 (6 bases). The germline gives CDR1 MDHEN, CDR2 SYDVKM. This CDR3 region has 17 residues. The V and J ends lost 1 base and 5 bases respectively, with 20 bases between them.

The chain couples TRBV6-5 to TRBJ1-2, with D perhaps matching TRBD1 (5 bases). This CDR3 spans 13 amino acids. V was clipped by 2 bases and J by 6 bases, with 10 bases between them. Germline V gene sequence: CDR1 MNHEY, CDR2 SVGAGI. The CDR3 reads CASSYIQGDGYTF. The CDR3 nucleotides are TGTGCCAGCAGTTACATCCAGGGTGATGGCTACACCTTC.

The chain employs TRBV5-1 and TRBJ1-6; D might be TRBD1 (6 bases). Between the trimmed V and J ends, which lost 0 bases and 10 bases, there was a span of 17 bases. This CDR3 comprises 16 residues. CDR1 and CDR2 from the germline V gene are SGHRS and YFSETQ. The CDR3 bases are TGCGCCAGCAGCTTGGAATCCCCAGGGGAAGTGTCACCCCTCCACTTT. This codes for CASSLESPGEVSPLHF. Using reference TRBV5-1 and TRBJ1-6 for the parts outside the CDR3, the full variable domain is KAGVTQTPRYLIKTRGQQVTLSCSPISGHRSVSWYQQTPGQGLQFLFEYFSETQRNKGNFPGRFSGRQFSNSRSEMNVSTLELGDSALYLCASSLESPGEVSPLHFGNGTRLTVT.

V usage is TRBV5-1 and J usage is TRBJ2-3; D ambiguous. This CDR3 contains 12 residues. Trimming removed 4 bases at V and 5 bases at J, with 8 bases between. The germline CDR1 and CDR2 sequences are SGHRS and YFSETQ. The CDR3, as DNA: TGCGCCAGCAGCCAGAATCAAGATACGCAGTATTTT. Its translation: CASSQNQDTQYF.

The chain recombines TRBV2 with TRBJ1-5; the D gene is possibly TRBD1 (6 bases). From germline, CDR1 is SNHLY and CDR2 FYNNEI. The CDR3 loop spans 14 amino acids. The germline V and J ends were trimmed by 1 base and 6 bases, with 10 bases remaining between them. CDR3 bases: TGTGCCAGCAGTGAAGGGACAGAAGGTCAGCCCCAGCATTTT. It specifies CASSEGTEGQPQHF.

This clone is a singleton in its sample. V usage is TRBV5-1 and J usage is TRBJ1-2, with TRBD1 as a possible D gene (6 bases). Germline CDR1 SGHRS, CDR2 YFSETQ. CDR3 size: 13 residues. Trimming shortened V by 0 bases and J by 8 bases, and 11 bases separated the two germline ends. The CDR3 sequence is CASSLGTEGGYTF. CDR3 DNA: TGCGCCAGCAGCTTGGGGACAGAAGGAGGCTACACCTTC. The full variable domain, its missing parts supplied by reference TRBV5-1 and TRBJ1-2, is KAGVTQTPRYLIKTRGQQVTLSCSPISGHRSVSWYQQTPGQGLQFLFEYFSETQRNKGNFPGRFSGRQFSNSRSEMNVSTLELGDSALYLCASSLGTEGGYTFGSGTRLTVV.

The V call is TRBV15, the J call TRBJ1-2; no clear D gene. Trimming shortened V by 0 bases and J by 3 bases, and 8 bases separated the two germline ends. This CDR3 contains 14 residues. Per the germline V gene, CDR1 is LNHNV and CDR2 is YYDKDF (reference sequence). CDR3 amino acids: CATSRDGRYYGYTF. CDR3 bases: TGTGCCACCAGCAGAGATGGGAGGTACTATGGCTACACCTTC.

V and J are TRBV2 and TRBJ2-7; D gene uncertain. Germline loops: CDR1 SNHLY, CDR2 FYNNEI. CDR3 length: 13 amino acids. Trimming stripped 6 bases from V and 0 bases from J, with 9 bases between. The CDR3 is CASRASSSYEQYF. CDR3 coding DNA: TGTGCCAGCAGGGCTTCTAGCTCCTACGAGCAGTACTTC.